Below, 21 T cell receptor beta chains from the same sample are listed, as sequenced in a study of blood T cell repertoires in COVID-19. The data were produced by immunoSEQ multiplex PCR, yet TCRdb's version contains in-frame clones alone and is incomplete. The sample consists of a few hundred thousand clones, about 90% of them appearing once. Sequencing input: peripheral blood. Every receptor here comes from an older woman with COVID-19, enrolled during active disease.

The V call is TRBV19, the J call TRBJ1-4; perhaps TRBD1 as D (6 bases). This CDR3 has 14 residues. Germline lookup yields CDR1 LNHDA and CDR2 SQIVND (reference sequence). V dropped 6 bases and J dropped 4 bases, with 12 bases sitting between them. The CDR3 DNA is TGTGCCAGTAGACAGGGATTGGGTAATGAAAAACTGTTTTTT. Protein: CASRQGLGNEKLFF. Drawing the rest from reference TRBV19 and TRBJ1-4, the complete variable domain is DGGITQSPKYLFRKEGQNVTLSCEQNLNHDAMYWYRQDPGQGLRLIYYSQIVNDFQKGDIAEGYSVSREKKESFPLTVTSAQKNPTAFYLCASRQGLGNEKLFFGSGTQLSVL.

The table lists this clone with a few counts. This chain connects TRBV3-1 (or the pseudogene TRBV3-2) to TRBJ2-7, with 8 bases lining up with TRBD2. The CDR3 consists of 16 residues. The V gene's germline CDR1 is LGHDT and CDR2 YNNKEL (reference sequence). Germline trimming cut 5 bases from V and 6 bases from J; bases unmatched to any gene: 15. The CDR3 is CASSSRSGREYFEQYF. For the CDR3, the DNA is TGTGCCAGCAGCTCTAGGAGCGGGAGAGAGTATTTCGAGCAGTACTTC.

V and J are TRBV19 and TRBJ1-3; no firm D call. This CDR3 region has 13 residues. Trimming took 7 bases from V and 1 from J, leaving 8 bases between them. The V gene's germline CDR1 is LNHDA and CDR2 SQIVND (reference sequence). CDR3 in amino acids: CASTIASGNTIYF. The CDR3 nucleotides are TGTGCCAGTACTATCGCGTCTGGAAACACCATATATTTT. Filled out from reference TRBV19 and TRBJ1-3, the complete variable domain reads DGGITQSPKYLFRKEGQNVTLSCEQNLNHDAMYWYRQDPGQGLRLIYYSQIVNDFQKGDIAEGYSVSREKKESFPLTVTSAQKNPTAFYLCASTIASGNTIYFGEGSWLTVV.

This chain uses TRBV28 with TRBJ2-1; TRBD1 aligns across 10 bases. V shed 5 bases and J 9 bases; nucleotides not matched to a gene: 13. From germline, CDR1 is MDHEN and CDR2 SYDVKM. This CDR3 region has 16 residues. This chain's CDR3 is CASSPPDRGPSSEQFF. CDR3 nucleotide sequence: TGTGCCAGCAGTCCACCTGACAGGGGGCCGTCCAGTGAGCAGTTCTTC.

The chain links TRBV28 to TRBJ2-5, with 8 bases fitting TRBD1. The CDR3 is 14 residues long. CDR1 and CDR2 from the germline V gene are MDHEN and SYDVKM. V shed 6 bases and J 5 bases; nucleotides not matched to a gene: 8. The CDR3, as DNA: TGTGCCAGCAGCCTATTGGACAGGGAGGAGACCCAGTACTTC. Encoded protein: CASSLLDREETQYF. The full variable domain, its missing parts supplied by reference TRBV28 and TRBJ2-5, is DVKVTQSSRYLVKRTGEKVFLECVQDMDHENMFWYRQDPGLGLRLIYFSYDVKMKEKGDIPEGYSVSREKKERFSLILESASTNQTSMYLCASSLLDREETQYFGPGTRLLVL.

In nucleotides, the CDR3 is TGTGCCAGCAGCCAGGGCGGGTACACTGAAGCTTTCTTT. Translated: CASSQGGYTEAFF. This rearrangement joins TRBV7-8 to TRBJ1-1; D possibly corresponds to TRBD1 (5 bases). Per the germline V gene, CDR1 is SGHVS and CDR2 is FQNEAQ. The V and J ends lost 5 bases and 3 bases respectively, with 10 bases between them. CDR3 length: 13 residues. The full variable domain, completed using reference TRBV7-8 and TRBJ1-1, is GAGVSQSPRYKVAKRGQDVALRCDPISGHVSLFWYQQALGQGPEFLTYFQNEAQLDKSGLPSDRFFAERPEGSVSTLKIQRTQQEDSAVYLCASSQGGYTEAFFGQGTRLTVV.

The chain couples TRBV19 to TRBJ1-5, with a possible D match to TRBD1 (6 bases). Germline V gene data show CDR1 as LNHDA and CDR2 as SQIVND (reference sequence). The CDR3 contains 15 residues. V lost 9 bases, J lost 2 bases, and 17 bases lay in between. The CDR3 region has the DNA TGTGCCAGCCGAAGACAGGACGGGGGCAATCAGCCCCAGCATTTT. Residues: CASRRQDGGNQPQHF.

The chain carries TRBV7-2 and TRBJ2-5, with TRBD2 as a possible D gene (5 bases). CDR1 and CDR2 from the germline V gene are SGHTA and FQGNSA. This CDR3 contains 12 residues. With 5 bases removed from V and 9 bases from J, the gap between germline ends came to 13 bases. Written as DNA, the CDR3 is TGTGCCAGCAGCAGGTCGGGGTTGGCCCAGTACTTC. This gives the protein CASSRSGLAQYF. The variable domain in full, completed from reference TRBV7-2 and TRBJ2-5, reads GAGVSQSPSNKVTEKGKDVELRCDPISGHTALYWYRQSLGQGLEFLIYFQGNSAPDKSGLPSDRFSAERTGGSVSTLTIQRTQQEDSAVYLCASSRSGLAQYFGPGTRLLVL.

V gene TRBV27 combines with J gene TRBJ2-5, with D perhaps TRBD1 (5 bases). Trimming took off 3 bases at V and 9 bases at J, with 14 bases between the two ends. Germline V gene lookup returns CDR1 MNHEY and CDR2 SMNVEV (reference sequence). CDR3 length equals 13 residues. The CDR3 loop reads CASSFGQGASQYF. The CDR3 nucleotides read TGTGCCAGCAGTTTTGGGCAGGGCGCTTCCCAGTACTTC.

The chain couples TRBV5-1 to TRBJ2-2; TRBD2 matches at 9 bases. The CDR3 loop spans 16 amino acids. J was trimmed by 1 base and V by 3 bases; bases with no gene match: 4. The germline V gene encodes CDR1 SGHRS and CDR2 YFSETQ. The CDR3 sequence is CASSYLSGGNTGELFF. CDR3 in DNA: TGCGCCAGCAGCTACCTTAGCGGGGGGAACACCGGGGAGCTGTTTTTT.

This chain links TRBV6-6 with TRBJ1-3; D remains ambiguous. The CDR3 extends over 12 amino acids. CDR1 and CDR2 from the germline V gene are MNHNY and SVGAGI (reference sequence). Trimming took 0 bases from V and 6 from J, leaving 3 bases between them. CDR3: CASSYSQNTIYF. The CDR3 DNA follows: TGTGCCAGCAGTTACTCCCAAAACACCATATATTTT.

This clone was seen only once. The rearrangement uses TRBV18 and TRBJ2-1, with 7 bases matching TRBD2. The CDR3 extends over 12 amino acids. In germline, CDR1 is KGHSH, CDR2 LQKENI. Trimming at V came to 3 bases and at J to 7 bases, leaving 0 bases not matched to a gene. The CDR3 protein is CASSPRENEQFF. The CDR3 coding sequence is TGTGCCAGCTCACCGCGGGAGAATGAGCAGTTCTTC.

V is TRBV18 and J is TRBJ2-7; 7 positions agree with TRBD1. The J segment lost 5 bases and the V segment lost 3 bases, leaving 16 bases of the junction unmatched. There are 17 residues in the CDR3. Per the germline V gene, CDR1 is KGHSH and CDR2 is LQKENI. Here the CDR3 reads CASSPRVLSRGKDEQYF. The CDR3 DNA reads TGTGCCAGCTCACCGCGGGTCTTGTCCAGGGGGAAGGACGAGCAGTACTTC.

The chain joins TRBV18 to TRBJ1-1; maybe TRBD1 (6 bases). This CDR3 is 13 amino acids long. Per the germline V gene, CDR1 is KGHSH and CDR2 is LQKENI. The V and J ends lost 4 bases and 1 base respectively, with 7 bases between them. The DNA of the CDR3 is TGTGCCAGCTCACAGGACAGGAACACTGAAGCTTTCTTT. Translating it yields CASSQDRNTEAFF.

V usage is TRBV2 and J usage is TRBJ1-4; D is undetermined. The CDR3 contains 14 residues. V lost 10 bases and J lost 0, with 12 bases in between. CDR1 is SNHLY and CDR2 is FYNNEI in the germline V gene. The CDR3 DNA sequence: TGTGCCACCAGACACGATGCAACTAATGAAAAACTGTTTTTT. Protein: CATRHDATNEKLFF.

The CDR3 protein is CATSRFKQGASEQYF. For the CDR3, the DNA is TGTGCCACCAGCAGATTCAAACAGGGGGCGAGCGAGCAGTACTTC. The chain combines TRBV15 with TRBJ2-7; 9 bases map to TRBD1. The V and J ends lost 2 bases and 6 bases, in that order; junction bases with no gene match: 8. This CDR3 is 15 amino acids long. Per germline, CDR1 LNHNV and CDR2 YYDKDF (reference sequence).

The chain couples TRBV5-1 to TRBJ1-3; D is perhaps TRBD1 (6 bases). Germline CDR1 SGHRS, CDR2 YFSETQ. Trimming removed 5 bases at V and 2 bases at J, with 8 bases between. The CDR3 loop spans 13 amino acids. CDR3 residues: CASRQGTGNTIYF. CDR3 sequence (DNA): TGCGCCAGCAGACAGGGAACTGGAAACACCATATATTTT.

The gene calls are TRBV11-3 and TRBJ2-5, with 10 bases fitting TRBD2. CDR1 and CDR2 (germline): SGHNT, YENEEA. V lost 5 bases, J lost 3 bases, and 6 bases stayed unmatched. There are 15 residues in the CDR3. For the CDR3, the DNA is TGTGCCAGCAGCGTCCGGACTAGCGGAGAAGAGACCCAGTACTTC. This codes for CASSVRTSGEETQYF.

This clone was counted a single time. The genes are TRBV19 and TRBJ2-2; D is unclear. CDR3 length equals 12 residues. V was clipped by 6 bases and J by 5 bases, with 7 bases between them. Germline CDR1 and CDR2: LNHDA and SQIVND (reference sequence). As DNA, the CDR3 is TGTGCCAGTAGACTCGGGACCGGGGAGCTGTTTTTT. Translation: CASRLGTGELFF.

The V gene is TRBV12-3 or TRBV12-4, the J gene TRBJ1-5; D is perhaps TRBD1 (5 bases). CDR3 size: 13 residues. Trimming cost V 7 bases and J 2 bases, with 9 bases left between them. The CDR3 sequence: CASTQGGNQPQHF. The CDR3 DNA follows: TGTGCCAGCACCCAGGGTGGCAATCAGCCCCAGCATTTT.

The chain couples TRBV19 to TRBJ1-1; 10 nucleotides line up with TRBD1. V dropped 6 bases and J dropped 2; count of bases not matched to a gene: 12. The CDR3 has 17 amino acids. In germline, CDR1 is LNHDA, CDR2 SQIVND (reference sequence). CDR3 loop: CASRKTGTGVGNTEAFF. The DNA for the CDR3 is TGTGCCAGTAGAAAGACCGGGACAGGGGTAGGTAACACTGAAGCTTTCTTT.